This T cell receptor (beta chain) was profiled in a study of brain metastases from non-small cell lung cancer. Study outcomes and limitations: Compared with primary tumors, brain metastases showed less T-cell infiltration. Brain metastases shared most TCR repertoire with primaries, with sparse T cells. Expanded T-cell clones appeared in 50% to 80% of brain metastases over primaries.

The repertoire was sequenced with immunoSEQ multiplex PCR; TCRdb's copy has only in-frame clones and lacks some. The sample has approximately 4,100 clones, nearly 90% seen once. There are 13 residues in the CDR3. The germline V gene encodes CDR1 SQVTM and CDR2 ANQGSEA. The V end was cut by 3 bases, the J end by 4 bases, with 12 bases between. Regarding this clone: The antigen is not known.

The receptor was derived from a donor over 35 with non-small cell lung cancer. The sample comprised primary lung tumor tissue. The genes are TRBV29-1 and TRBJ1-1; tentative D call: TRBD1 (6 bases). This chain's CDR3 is CSVDLQGTTEAFF. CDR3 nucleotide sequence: TGCAGCGTTGACCTACAGGGTACCACTGAAGCTTTCTTT.